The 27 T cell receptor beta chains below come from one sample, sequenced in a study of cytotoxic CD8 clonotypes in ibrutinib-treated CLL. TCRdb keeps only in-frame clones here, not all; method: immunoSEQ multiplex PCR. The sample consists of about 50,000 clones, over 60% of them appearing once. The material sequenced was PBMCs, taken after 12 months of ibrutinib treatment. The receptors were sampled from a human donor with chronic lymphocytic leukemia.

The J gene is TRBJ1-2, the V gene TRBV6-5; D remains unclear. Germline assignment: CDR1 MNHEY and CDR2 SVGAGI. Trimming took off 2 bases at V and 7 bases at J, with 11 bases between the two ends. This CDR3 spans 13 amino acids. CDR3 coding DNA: TGTGCCAGCAGTTACCGAGACAACGGTGGCTACACCTTC. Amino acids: CASSYRDNGGYTF.

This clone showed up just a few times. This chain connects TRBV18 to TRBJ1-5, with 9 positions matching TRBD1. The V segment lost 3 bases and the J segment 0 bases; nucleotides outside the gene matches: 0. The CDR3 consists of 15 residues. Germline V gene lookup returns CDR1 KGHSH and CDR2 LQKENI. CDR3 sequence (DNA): TGTGCCAGCTCACCGGGACAGGGTAGCAATCAGCCCCAGCATTTT. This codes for CASSPGQGSNQPQHF.

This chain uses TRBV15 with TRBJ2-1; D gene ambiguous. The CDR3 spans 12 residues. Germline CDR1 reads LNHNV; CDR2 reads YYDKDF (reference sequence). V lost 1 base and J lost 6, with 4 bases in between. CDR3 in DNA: TGTGCCACCAGCAGAGTTCGCAATGAGCAGTTCTTC. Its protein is CATSRVRNEQFF.

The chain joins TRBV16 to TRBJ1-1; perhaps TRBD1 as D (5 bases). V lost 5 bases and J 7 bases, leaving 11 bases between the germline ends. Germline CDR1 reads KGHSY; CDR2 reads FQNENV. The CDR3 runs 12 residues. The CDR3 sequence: CASSFAGIEAFF. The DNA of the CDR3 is TGTGCCAGCAGCTTCGCAGGGATTGAAGCTTTCTTT.

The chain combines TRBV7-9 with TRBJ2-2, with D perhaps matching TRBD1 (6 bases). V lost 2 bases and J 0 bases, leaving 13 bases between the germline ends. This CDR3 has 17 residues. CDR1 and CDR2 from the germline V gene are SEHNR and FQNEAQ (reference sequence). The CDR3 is CASSLRPQGSNTGELFF. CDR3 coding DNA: TGTGCCAGCAGCTTACGCCCACAGGGCTCGAACACCGGGGAGCTGTTTTTT.

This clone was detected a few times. The CDR3 DNA reads as TGTGCCAGCAGCTCTCTCTCGGGCACTGAAGCTTTCTTT. Translating gives CASSSLSGTEAFF. V usage is TRBV25-1 and J usage is TRBJ1-1; D call uncertain. Trimming took 6 bases from V and 4 from J, leaving 12 bases between them. Germline V gene sequence: CDR1 MGHDK, CDR2 SYGVNS. The CDR3 extends over 13 amino acids.

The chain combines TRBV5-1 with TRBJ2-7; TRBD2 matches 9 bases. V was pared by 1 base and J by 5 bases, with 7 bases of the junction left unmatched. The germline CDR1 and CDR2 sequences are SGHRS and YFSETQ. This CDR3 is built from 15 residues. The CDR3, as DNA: TGCGCCAGCAGCTTGTCCGCTAGCGGGGTCCACGAGCAGTACTTC. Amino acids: CASSLSASGVHEQYF.

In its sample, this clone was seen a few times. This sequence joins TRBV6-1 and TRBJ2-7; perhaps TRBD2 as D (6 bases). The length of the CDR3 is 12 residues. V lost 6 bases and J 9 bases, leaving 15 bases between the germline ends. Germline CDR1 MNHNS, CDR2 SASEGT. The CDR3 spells CASSPGGKRQYF. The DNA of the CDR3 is TGTGCCAGCAGCCCCGGGGGAAAACGGCAGTACTTC.

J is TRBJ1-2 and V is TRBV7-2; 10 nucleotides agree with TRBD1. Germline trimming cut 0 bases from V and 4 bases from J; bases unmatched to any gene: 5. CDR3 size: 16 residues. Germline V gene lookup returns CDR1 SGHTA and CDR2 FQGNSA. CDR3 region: CASSLAFGTGVYGYTF. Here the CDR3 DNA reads TGTGCCAGCAGCTTAGCGTTCGGGACAGGGGTCTATGGCTACACCTTC.

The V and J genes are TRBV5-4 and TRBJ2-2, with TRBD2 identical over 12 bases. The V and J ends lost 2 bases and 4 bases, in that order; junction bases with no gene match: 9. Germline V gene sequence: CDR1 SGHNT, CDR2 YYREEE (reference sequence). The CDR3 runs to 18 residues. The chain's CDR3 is CASSLPTSGRGGTGELFF. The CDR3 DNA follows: TGTGCCAGCAGCTTACCGACTAGCGGGAGAGGGGGCACCGGGGAGCTGTTTTTT.

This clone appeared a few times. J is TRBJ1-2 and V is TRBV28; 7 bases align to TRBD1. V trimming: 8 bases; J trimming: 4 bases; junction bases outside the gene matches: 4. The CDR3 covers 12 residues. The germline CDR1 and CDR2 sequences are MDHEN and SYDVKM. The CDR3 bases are TGTGCCAGCTGGGACAGCCGCTATGGCTACACCTTC. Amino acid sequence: CASWDSRYGYTF.

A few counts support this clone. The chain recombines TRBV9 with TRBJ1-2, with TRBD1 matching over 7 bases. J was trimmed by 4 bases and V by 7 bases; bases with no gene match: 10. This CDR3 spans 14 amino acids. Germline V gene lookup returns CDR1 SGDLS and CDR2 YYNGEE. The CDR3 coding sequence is TGTGCCAGCGGGAGACAGGGTCAGAGCTATGGCTACACCTTC. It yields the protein CASGRQGQSYGYTF.

The CDR3 reads CASSSGGVRGGELFF. As DNA, the CDR3 is TGTGCCAGCAGCTCTGGGGGAGTAAGGGGCGGGGAGCTGTTTTTT. The genes are TRBV11-3 and TRBJ2-2; D tentatively fits TRBD1 or TRBD2 (5 bases each). V shed 4 bases and J shed 7 bases, with 16 bases lying between them. Germline CDR1 and CDR2: SGHNT and YENEEA. The CDR3 is 15 amino acids. The full variable domain, rest sourced from reference TRBV11-3 and TRBJ2-2, is EAGVVQSPRYKIIEKKQPVAFWCNPISGHNTLYWYLQNLGQGPELLIRYENEEAVDDSQLPKDRFSAERLKGVDSTLKIQPAELGDSAVYLCASSSGGVRGGELFFGEGSRLTVL.

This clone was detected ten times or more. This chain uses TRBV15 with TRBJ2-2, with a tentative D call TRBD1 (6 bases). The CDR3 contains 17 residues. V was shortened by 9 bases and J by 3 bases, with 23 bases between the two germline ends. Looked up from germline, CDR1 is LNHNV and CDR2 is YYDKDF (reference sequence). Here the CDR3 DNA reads TGTGCCACACGTTCAACAATACAGGGATCGGACACCGGGGAGCTGTTTTTT. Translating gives CATRSTIQGSDTGELFF.

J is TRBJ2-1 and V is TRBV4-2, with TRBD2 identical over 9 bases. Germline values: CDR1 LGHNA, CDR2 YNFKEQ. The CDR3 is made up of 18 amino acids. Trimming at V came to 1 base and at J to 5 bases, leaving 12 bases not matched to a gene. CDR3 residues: CASSQVLFGLARDNEQFF. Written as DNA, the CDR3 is TGTGCCAGCAGCCAAGTGCTTTTCGGACTAGCGAGAGACAATGAGCAGTTCTTC.

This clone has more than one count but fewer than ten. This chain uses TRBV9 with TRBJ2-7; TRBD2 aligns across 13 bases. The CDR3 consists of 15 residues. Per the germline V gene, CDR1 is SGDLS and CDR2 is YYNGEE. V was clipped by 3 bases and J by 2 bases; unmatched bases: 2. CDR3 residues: CASSGGTSGAYEQYF. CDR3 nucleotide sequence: TGTGCCAGCAGCGGGGGGACTAGCGGGGCCTACGAGCAGTACTTC.

Here the CDR3 reads CASSPVTPDTQYF. CDR3 DNA sequence: TGTGCCAGCAGCCCGGTCACCCCCGATACGCAGTATTTT. The chain uses TRBV9 and TRBJ2-3; D gene uncertain. Germline loops: CDR1 SGDLS, CDR2 YYNGEE. The CDR3 sequence is 13 residues long. Trimming removed 4 bases at V and 6 bases at J, with 12 bases between. Full variable domain (outside the CDR3, taken from reference TRBV9 and TRBJ2-3): DSGVTQTPKHLITATGQRVTLRCSPRSGDLSVYWYQQSLDQGLQFLIQYYNGEERAKGNILERFSAQQFPDLHSELNLSSLELGDSALYFCASSPVTPDTQYFGPGTRLTVL.

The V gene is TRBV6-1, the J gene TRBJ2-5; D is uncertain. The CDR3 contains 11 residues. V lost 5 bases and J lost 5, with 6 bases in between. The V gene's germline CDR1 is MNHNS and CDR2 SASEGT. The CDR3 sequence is CASSYGETQYF. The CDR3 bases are TGTGCCAGCAGTTACGGGGAGACCCAGTACTTC.

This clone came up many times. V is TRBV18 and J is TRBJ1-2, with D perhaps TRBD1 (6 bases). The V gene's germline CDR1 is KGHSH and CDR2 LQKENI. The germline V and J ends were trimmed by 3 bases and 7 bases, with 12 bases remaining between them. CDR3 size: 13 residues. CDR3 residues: CASSPEGGSGYTF. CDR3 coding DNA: TGTGCCAGCTCACCCGAGGGGGGGAGTGGCTACACCTTC.

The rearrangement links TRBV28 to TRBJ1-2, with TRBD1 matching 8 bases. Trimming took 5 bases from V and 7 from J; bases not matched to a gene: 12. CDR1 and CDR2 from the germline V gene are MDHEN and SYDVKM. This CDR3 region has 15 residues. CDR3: CASSKSQGGFRGYTF. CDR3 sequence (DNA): TGTGCCAGCAGTAAATCACAGGGGGGTTTCCGTGGCTACACCTTC.

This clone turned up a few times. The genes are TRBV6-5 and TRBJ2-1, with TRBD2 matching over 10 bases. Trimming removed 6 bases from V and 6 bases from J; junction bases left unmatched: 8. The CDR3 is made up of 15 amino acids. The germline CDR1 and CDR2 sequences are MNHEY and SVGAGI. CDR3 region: CASSIGTSEPNEQFF. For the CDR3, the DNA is TGTGCCAGCAGCATAGGGACTAGCGAGCCCAATGAGCAGTTCTTC.

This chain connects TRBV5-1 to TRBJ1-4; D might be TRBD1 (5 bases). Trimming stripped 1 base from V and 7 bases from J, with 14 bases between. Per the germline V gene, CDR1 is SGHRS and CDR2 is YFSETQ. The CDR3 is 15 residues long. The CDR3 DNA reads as TGCGCCAGCAGCTTGTTGAGGGGCTCGAGTGAAAAACTGTTTTTT. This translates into CASSLLRGSSEKLFF.

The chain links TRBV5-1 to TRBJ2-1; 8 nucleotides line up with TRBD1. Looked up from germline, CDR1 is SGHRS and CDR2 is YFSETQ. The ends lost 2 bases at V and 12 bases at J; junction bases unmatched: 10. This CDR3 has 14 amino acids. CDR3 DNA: TGCGCCAGCAGCTTTGCAGGGGGCGAAATCCCGCAGTTCTTC. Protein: CASSFAGGEIPQFF.

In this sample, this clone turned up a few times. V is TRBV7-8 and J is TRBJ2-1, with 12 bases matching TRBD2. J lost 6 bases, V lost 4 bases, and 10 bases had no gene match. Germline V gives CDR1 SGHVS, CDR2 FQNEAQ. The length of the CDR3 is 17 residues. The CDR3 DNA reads TGTGCCAGCAGCTCAAAAACGGGACTAGCGGGTGGCAATGAGCAGTTCTTC. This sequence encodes CASSSKTGLAGGNEQFF.

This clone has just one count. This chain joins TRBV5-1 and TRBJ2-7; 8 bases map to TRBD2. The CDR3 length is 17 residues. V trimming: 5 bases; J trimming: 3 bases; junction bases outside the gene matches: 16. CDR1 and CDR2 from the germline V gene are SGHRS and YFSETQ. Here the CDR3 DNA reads TGCGCCAGCAGTCTCCGCGGAACCCAGCGGGAGTTCTACGAGCAGTACTTC. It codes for CASSLRGTQREFYEQYF.

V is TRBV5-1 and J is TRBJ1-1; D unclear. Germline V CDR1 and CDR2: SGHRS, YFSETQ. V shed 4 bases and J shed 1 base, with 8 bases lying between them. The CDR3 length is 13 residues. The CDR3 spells CASSTQANTEAFF. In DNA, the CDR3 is TGCGCCAGCAGCACTCAGGCGAACACTGAAGCTTTCTTT.

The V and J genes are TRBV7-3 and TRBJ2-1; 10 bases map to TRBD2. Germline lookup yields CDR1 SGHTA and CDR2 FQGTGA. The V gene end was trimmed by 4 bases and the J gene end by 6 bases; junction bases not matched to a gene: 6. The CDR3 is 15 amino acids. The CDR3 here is CASSSSGSGGNEQFF. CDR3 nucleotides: TGTGCCAGCAGCTCTAGCGGGAGCGGCGGCAATGAGCAGTTCTTC. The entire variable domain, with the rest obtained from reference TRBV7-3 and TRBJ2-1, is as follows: GAGVSQTPSNKVTEKGKYVELRCDPISGHTALYWYRQSLGQGPEFLIYFQGTGAADDSGLPNDRFFAVRPEGSVSTLKIQRTERGDSAVYLCASSSSGSGGNEQFFGPGTRLTVL.